Below, one T cell receptor (beta chain) is given with its context. The antigen is undetermined. This entry belongs to a study of beta chain features in type 1 diabetes. Expressed TCRB transcripts got sequenced, as all isolated RNA was reverse transcribed. Clones were sequenced by immunoSEQ multiplex PCR, and TCRdb holds only the in-frame ones, with some missing. The sample has around 250,000 clones, around 22% seen once. General study results and limits: For Type 1 diabetes patients, all four CD4+ subsets carried TCRB CDR3s that were moderately but significantly shorter. Relative to healthy donors, patients appeared to have naive, central memory and Treg TCRB repertoires that were more similar. PCR might pick shorter templates more often, in the same way for patients and controls.

V was cut by 4 bases and J by 4 bases, with 11 bases left in between. Germline values: CDR1 SEHNR, CDR2 FQNEAQ (reference sequence). The CDR3 length is 13 residues. The chain joins TRBV7-9 to TRBJ2-7, with D possibly matching TRBD1 (5 bases). Sequenced input: naive CD4+ T cells from blood. This clonotype originated in a woman aged 30 to 39 with type 1 diabetes. CDR3 in amino acids: CASSSTARYEQYF. The CDR3 DNA reads as TGTGCCAGCAGCTCGACAGCGAGGTACGAGCAGTACTTC.